The rows below give T cell receptor beta chains drawn from one sample of a study of T cell responses to AZD1222 COVID-19 vaccine. Some clones are missing from TCRdb's copy, which holds only in-frame ones; the method was immunoSEQ multiplex PCR. The repertoire holds 110,000 or so clones, with 88% as singletons. This material consisted of peripheral blood, taken 28 days after the second AZD1222 dose. The receptors here all came from an adult who received the AZD1222 COVID-19 vaccine. The CDR3 runs from the conserved cysteine through the conserved F or W. D genes are given only for firm matches. A clone size is listed for some rows: how often the clone was seen (once, few, many), or a class if it is expanded.

d_call: NA
j_call: TRBJ2-5
v_call: TRBV7-2
clone_size: NA
cdr3_nt: TGTGCCAGCAGCTTAGCCTTGGTAGGCAGGAGTCAAGAGACCCAGTACTTC
cdr3_aa: CASSLALVGRSQETQYF

d_call: NA
j_call: TRBJ1-6
v_call: TRBV5-8
clone_size: once
cdr3_nt: TGTGCCAGCAGCTCCCCGGGGCCCCTCCACTTT
cdr3_aa: CASSSPGPLHF

d_call: NA
j_call: TRBJ1-3
v_call: TRBV7-8
clone_size: NA
cdr3_nt: TGTGCCAGCAGCTTTGGGCAGGGAGCTATTTCCTCTGGAAACACCATATATTTT
cdr3_aa: CASSFGQGAISSGNTIYF

d_call: NA
j_call: TRBJ2-7
v_call: TRBV6-5
clone_size: NA
cdr3_nt: TGTGCCAGCGGGCTAGGAGGGAGCTCCTACGAGCAGTACTTC
cdr3_aa: CASGLGGSSYEQYF

d_call: NA
j_call: TRBJ1-6
v_call: TRBV28
clone_size: NA
cdr3_nt: TGTGCCAGCTGGCGTAGGGGGGATTCACCCCTCCACTTT
cdr3_aa: CASWRRGDSPLHF

d_call: NA
j_call: TRBJ1-3
v_call: TRBV7-2
clone_size: NA
cdr3_nt: TGTGCCAGCAGCTCCCAACGAAACACCATATATTTT
cdr3_aa: CASSSQRNTIYF

d_call: TRBD1
j_call: TRBJ1-3
v_call: TRBV7-2
clone_size: NA
cdr3_nt: TGTGCCAGCAGCTTGACAGGGACTGGAAACACCATATATTTT
cdr3_aa: CASSLTGTGNTIYF

d_call: TRBD1
j_call: TRBJ1-4
v_call: TRBV5-4
clone_size: NA
cdr3_nt: TGTGCCTCAAGGGACAGAACAACTAATGAAAAACTGTTTTTT
cdr3_aa: CASRDRTTNEKLFF

d_call: NA
j_call: TRBJ1-1
v_call: TRBV7-8
clone_size: NA
cdr3_nt: TGTGCCAGCAGCTTAGGGGGACCAGACAAAGCTTTCTTT
cdr3_aa: CASSLGGPDKAFF

d_call: NA
j_call: TRBJ2-5
v_call: TRBV7-7
clone_size: NA
cdr3_nt: TGTGCCAGCAGCGCCAGTACTGTGGAGACCCAGTACTTC
cdr3_aa: CASSASTVETQYF

d_call: NA
j_call: TRBJ1-3
v_call: TRBV14
clone_size: NA
cdr3_nt: TGTGCCAGCAGCCAAGCCGGCAGGGGCTCTGGAAACACCATATATTTT
cdr3_aa: CASSQAGRGSGNTIYF

d_call: NA
j_call: TRBJ1-3
v_call: TRBV4-1
clone_size: NA
cdr3_nt: TGCGCCAGCAGCCAAGTTGGCGCTAATACTGGAAACACCATATATTTT
cdr3_aa: CASSQVGANTGNTIYF

d_call: TRBD2
j_call: TRBJ2-1
v_call: TRBV3-1/TRBV3-2
clone_size: NA
cdr3_nt: TGTGCCAGCAGCTCCTCATCGCCGGGACTAGCTCGGGACAATGAGCAGTTCTTC
cdr3_aa: CASSSSSPGLARDNEQFF

d_call: NA
j_call: TRBJ1-2
v_call: TRBV6-1
clone_size: NA
cdr3_nt: TGTGCCAGCAGTGAAGTTATTTGGGACACTCGAAGTGGCTACACCTTC
cdr3_aa: CASSEVIWDTRSGYTF

d_call: NA
j_call: TRBJ1-2
v_call: TRBV12-3/TRBV12-4
clone_size: NA
cdr3_nt: TGTGCCAGCGCGCCCCGTTGGAACTATGGCTACACCTTC
cdr3_aa: CASAPRWNYGYTF

d_call: TRBD1
j_call: TRBJ2-7
v_call: TRBV6-6
clone_size: NA
cdr3_nt: TGTGCCAGCAGTTACTTCGACAGGGGCCACGGCGAGCAGTACTTC
cdr3_aa: CASSYFDRGHGEQYF

d_call: TRBD2
j_call: TRBJ2-3
v_call: TRBV4-3
clone_size: NA
cdr3_nt: TGCGCCAGCAGCCAAGGAAGGGCTAGCGGCACCTTGGCAGATACGCAGTATTTT
cdr3_aa: CASSQGRASGTLADTQYF

d_call: NA
j_call: TRBJ2-5
v_call: TRBV2
clone_size: NA
cdr3_nt: TGTGCCAGCAGTGATGGCGGTCGGAGGGAGACCCAGTACTTC
cdr3_aa: CASSDGGRRETQYF

d_call: TRBD2
j_call: TRBJ2-7
v_call: TRBV7-2
clone_size: NA
cdr3_nt: TGTGCCAGCAGCCTAGCGGGGGGACCCTACGAGCAGTACTTC
cdr3_aa: CASSLAGGPYEQYF

d_call: NA
j_call: TRBJ2-5
v_call: TRBV12-3/TRBV12-4
clone_size: NA
cdr3_nt: TGTGCCAGCAGTTTAGCAGCCCAAGAGACCCAGTACTTC
cdr3_aa: CASSLAAQETQYF